This T cell receptor beta chain was identified during a study of graft-versus-host responses after intestinal transplantation. Background on the study: Anti-thymocyte globulin induction, then tacrolimus and steroids for about 3 years, went to all recipients.

Germline V CDR1 and CDR2: MGHDK, SYGVNS. The CDR3 totals 15 residues. The V and J ends lost 9 bases and 4 bases respectively, with 18 bases between them. Sequencing used immunoSEQ multiplex PCR; TCRdb keeps in-frame clones, though not all of them. The table shows just under 20,000 clones, with 65% to 85% occurring only once. General study points: With peak circulating GvH clone levels came an association with early post-transplant HvG declines. Detection of GvH clones occurred in recipient marrow, and some had their first appearance in ileum or blood.

Investigators treated the graft tissue so that it released intraepithelial and lamina propria lymphocytes. As concerns this clone: Its antigen is unknown.

The sample in question was ileum tissue, obtained about 20 days after intestinal transplant. This chain joins TRBV25-1 and TRBJ2-2; TRBD1 might be the D (6 bases). The source of this sequence is a human patient who received an intestinal transplant, so some T cells may come from the graft donor. CDR3 bases: TGTGCCAGTAGAACAGACAGGTTCCCCACCGGGGAGCTGTTTTTT. Amino acids: CASRTDRFPTGELFF.